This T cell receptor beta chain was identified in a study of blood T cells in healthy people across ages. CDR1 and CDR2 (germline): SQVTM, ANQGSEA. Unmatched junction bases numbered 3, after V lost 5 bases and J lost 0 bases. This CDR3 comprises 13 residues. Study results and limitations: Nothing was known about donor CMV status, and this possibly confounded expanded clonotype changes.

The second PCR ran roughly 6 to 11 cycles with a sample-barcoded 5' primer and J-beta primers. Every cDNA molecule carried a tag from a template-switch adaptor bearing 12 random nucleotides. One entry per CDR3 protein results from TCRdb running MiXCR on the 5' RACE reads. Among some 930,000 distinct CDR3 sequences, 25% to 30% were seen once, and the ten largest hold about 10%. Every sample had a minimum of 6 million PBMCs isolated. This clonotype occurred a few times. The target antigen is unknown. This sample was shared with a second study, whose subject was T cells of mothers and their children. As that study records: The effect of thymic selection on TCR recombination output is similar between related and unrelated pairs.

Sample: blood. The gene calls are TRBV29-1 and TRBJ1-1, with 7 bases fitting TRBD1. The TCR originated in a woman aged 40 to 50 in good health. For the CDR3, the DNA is TGCAGCGTTAGCAGGGGGGTGAACACTGAAGCTTTCTTT. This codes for CSVSRGVNTEAFF.